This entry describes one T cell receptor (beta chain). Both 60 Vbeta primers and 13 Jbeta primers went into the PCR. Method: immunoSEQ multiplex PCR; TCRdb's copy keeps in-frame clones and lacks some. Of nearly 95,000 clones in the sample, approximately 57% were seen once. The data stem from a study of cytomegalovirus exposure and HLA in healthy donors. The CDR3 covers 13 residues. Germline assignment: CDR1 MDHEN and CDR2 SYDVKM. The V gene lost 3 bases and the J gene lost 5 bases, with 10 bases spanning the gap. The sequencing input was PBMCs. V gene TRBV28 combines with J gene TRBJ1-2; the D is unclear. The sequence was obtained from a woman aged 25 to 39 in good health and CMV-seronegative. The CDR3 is CASSFRTLYGYTF. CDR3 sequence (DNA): TGTGCCAGCAGTTTTCGGACTTTGTATGGCTACACCTTC.